One sample yielded the 21 T cell receptor beta chains listed below, sequenced in a study of OX40 agonist ivuxolimab in advanced cancers. Clones were read by immunoSEQ multiplex PCR, and TCRdb kept only the in-frame ones, dropping some. Here the sample spans just over 95,000 clones, 90% being singletons. The specimen comprised CD4+ or CD8+ T cells sorted from blood, sampled in a trial of the OX40 agonist ivuxolimab. These TCRs come from an adult with an advanced solid tumor such as melanoma, head and neck, liver or kidney cancer.

CDR3: CASSPAGQTNTEAFF. The CDR3, as DNA: TGTGCCAGTAGTCCCGCGGGACAAACGAACACTGAAGCTTTCTTT. V is TRBV19 and J is TRBJ1-1; tentative D call: TRBD1 (6 bases). Germline lookup yields CDR1 LNHDA and CDR2 SQIVND (reference sequence). Trimming stripped 5 bases from V and 1 base from J, with 14 bases between. The CDR3 is made up of 15 amino acids.

This clone was seen a single time. The chain is built from TRBV10-1 and TRBJ2-1; D possibly corresponds to TRBD2 (6 bases). This CDR3 region has 15 residues. Trimming took off 2 bases at V and 1 base at J, with 9 bases between the two ends. CDR1 WNHNN and CDR2 SYGVQD come from the germline V gene (reference sequence). The CDR3 nucleotides are TGCGCCAGCAGTGAGCGGGGGACGTCCTACAATGAGCAGTTCTTC. Its translation is CASSERGTSYNEQFF.

The rearrangement joins TRBV11-2 to TRBJ1-5; 7 bases align to TRBD1. The CDR3 totals 15 residues. Germline trimming cut 5 bases from V and 0 bases from J; bases unmatched to any gene: 4. Germline V lookup: CDR1 SGHAT, CDR2 FQNNGV. The CDR3 DNA is TGTGCCAGCAGCCAAGGGACAGCTAGCAATCAGCCCCAGCATTTT. This sequence encodes CASSQGTASNQPQHF.

This clone is a singleton in its sample. V is TRBV27 and J is TRBJ2-7; 7 positions agree with TRBD2. Germline lookup yields CDR1 MNHEY and CDR2 SMNVEV (reference sequence). The junction had 15 bases not matched to a gene; V was cut back by 6 bases and J by 7 bases. The CDR3 extends over 15 amino acids. Written as DNA, the CDR3 is TGTGCCAGCAGGGGGTGGGGAGGGGTCACGGTTGAGCAGTACTTC. It is translated as CASRGWGGVTVEQYF.

The chain has TRBV5-4 and TRBJ2-1; 16 nucleotides align to TRBD2. This CDR3 has 17 amino acids. V lost 4 bases and J lost 7; bases outside the gene matches: 8. The germline gives CDR1 SGHNT, CDR2 YYREEE (reference sequence). Written as DNA, the CDR3 is TGTGCCAGCAGCCAACGTCCGGGACTAGCGGGAGGGAATGAGCAGTTCTTC. The encoded protein is CASSQRPGLAGGNEQFF.

This sequence joins TRBV28 and TRBJ2-3; D call uncertain. Germline loops: CDR1 MDHEN, CDR2 SYDVKM. This CDR3 region has 13 residues. The germline V and J ends were trimmed by 1 base and 3 bases, with 5 bases remaining between them. CDR3 amino acids: CASSLSVTDTQYF. The CDR3 bases are TGTGCCAGCAGTTTATCAGTTACAGATACGCAGTATTTT.

This clone was detected only once. The chain uses TRBV29-1 and TRBJ1-1; no clear D. CDR3 length equals 13 residues. Trimming stripped 2 bases from V and 3 bases from J, with 10 bases between. Germline-derived CDR1 and CDR2 are SQVTM and ANQGSEA. The CDR3: CSVESGVDTEAFF. The CDR3 DNA reads as TGCAGCGTTGAAAGTGGGGTCGACACTGAAGCTTTCTTT.

This clone was observed a handful of times. The chain couples TRBV2 to TRBJ1-5; D not resolved. The germline V and J ends were trimmed by 9 bases and 7 bases, with 13 bases remaining between them. This CDR3 is built from 12 residues. The germline gives CDR1 SNHLY, CDR2 FYNNEI. The CDR3 region has the DNA TGTGCCAGTGGGAGGGTTTTCCAGCCCCAGCATTTT. This encodes CASGRVFQPQHF.

The V gene is TRBV19, the J gene TRBJ1-1, with D possibly matching TRBD1 (5 bases). The CDR3 is 15 amino acids. The V gene lost 6 bases and the J gene lost 2 bases, with 16 bases spanning the gap. Germline lookup yields CDR1 LNHDA and CDR2 SQIVND (reference sequence). CDR3 coding DNA: TGTGCCAGTAGCCCCTCCGGGACGGCTAACACTGAAGCTTTCTTT. Amino acid sequence: CASSPSGTANTEAFF.

The chain has TRBV5-1 and TRBJ2-5; 8 positions match TRBD1. The ends lost 6 bases at V and 5 bases at J; junction bases unmatched: 6. CDR1 is SGHRS and CDR2 is YFSETQ in the germline V gene. The CDR3 is 13 residues long. The CDR3 DNA sequence: TGCGCCAGCAACAGGGGGTCAGGGGAGACCCAGTACTTC. This encodes CASNRGSGETQYF.

J is TRBJ2-2 and V is TRBV7-6; TRBD2 aligns across 14 bases. The germline CDR1 and CDR2 sequences are SGHVS and FNYEAQ. Unmatched junction bases numbered 8, after V lost 5 bases and J lost 0 bases. The CDR3 loop spans 19 amino acids. The DNA of the CDR3 is TGTGCCAGCAGCACACGACTAGCGGGGGGGTTCGCGAACACCGGGGAGCTGTTTTTT. Protein sequence: CASSTRLAGGFANTGELFF.

The chain links TRBV19 to TRBJ1-5, with 12 bases matching TRBD1. CDR3 length: 21 residues. V dropped 4 bases and J dropped 0; count of bases not matched to a gene: 16. From germline, CDR1 is LNHDA and CDR2 SQIVND (reference sequence). CDR3: CASSNRDRGREAQNSNQPQHF. The CDR3 DNA sequence: TGTGCCAGTAGTAACCGGGACAGGGGGCGAGAAGCACAGAATAGCAATCAGCCCCAGCATTTT.

The chain carries TRBV29-1 and TRBJ1-3; D remains unclear. CDR3 length: 15 residues. In germline, CDR1 is SQVTM, CDR2 ANQGSEA. V was trimmed by 5 bases and J by 0 bases, leaving 14 bases between them. The DNA of the CDR3 is TGCAGCGTTTCTAGGACGGCATCCTCTGGAAACACCATATATTTT. Protein: CSVSRTASSGNTIYF.

V gene TRBV5-1 combines with J gene TRBJ2-3; no clear D. This CDR3 has 22 residues. Germline CDR1 reads SGHRS; CDR2 reads YFSETQ. Trimming removed 0 bases from V and 2 bases from J, with 31 bases in between. CDR3: CASSLAPRVGATRPAFTDTQYF. The CDR3 DNA is TGCGCCAGCAGCTTGGCCCCCCGAGTAGGAGCCACCCGGCCGGCCTTCACAGATACGCAGTATTTT.

This sequence joins TRBV11-2 and TRBJ1-1; the D is unclear. Trimming took 1 base from V and 1 from J, leaving 13 bases between them. Germline loops: CDR1 SGHAT, CDR2 FQNNGV. The CDR3 has 16 residues. The CDR3 loop reads CASSLGETSRNTEAFF. CDR3 bases: TGTGCCAGCAGCTTAGGGGAGACGAGTAGGAACACTGAAGCTTTCTTT. The full variable domain, completed using reference TRBV11-2 and TRBJ1-1, is EAGVAQSPRYKIIEKRQSVAFWCNPISGHATLYWYQQILGQGPKLLIQFQNNGVVDDSQLPKDRFSAERLKGVDSTLKIQPAKLEDSAVYLCASSLGETSRNTEAFFGQGTRLTVV.

The chain carries TRBV2 and TRBJ1-3; 9 bases fit TRBD1. The CDR3 runs 15 residues. With 7 bases clipped from V and 1 base from J, the junction kept 5 bases outside the gene matches. Germline V CDR1 and CDR2: SNHLY, FYNNEI. CDR3 in DNA: TGTGCCAGCACCCAGACAGGGGGATCTGGAAACACCATATATTTT. It encodes CASTQTGGSGNTIYF.

A few counts support this clone. This rearrangement joins TRBV5-1 to TRBJ1-4, with D unresolved. The CDR3 has 13 amino acids. V dropped 3 bases and J dropped 4 bases, with 7 bases sitting between them. Germline V gives CDR1 SGHRS, CDR2 YFSETQ. The CDR3 sequence: CASSSFLNEKLFF. The CDR3 DNA is TGCGCCAGCAGCTCGTTTCTTAATGAAAAACTGTTTTTT.

V gene TRBV19 combines with J gene TRBJ1-5; 8 bases fit TRBD1. The CDR3 extends over 16 amino acids. Germline trimming cut 0 bases from V and 11 bases from J; bases unmatched to any gene: 12. Per the germline V gene, CDR1 is LNHDA and CDR2 is SQIVND (reference sequence). The CDR3 sequence is CASSIERGQERGAQHF. CDR3 DNA: TGTGCCAGTAGTATAGAACGGGGACAGGAGCGTGGGGCCCAGCATTTT.

The chain couples TRBV5-4 to TRBJ2-1; maybe TRBD2 (7 bases). V lost 4 bases, J lost 8 bases, and 19 bases lay in between. Germline V lookup: CDR1 SGHNT, CDR2 YYREEE (reference sequence). The CDR3 runs to 15 residues. The DNA of the CDR3 is TGTGCCAGCAGCCGTCAGGGGCGGGAGTCGCATGAGCAGTTCTTC. Its protein is CASSRQGRESHEQFF. The full variable domain, rest sourced from reference TRBV5-4 and TRBJ2-1, is ETGVTQSPTHLIKTRGQQVTLRCSSQSGHNTVSWYQQALGQGPQFIFQYYREEENGRGNFPPRFSGLQFPNYSSELNVNALELDDSALYLCASSRQGRESHEQFFGPGTRLTVL.

The chain couples TRBV5-1 to TRBJ2-2; D gene ambiguous. V lost 2 bases, J lost 6 bases, and 8 bases lay in between. Germline loops: CDR1 SGHRS, CDR2 YFSETQ. The CDR3 sequence is 13 residues long. CDR3 sequence: CASSFLRPGELFF. The CDR3 DNA follows: TGCGCCAGCAGCTTTTTAAGGCCCGGGGAGCTGTTTTTT.

The J gene is TRBJ1-5, the V gene TRBV10-3; 12 positions match TRBD1. V dropped 5 bases and J dropped 7; count of bases not matched to a gene: 3. Germline V lookup: CDR1 ENHRY, CDR2 SYGVKD. This CDR3 is 14 amino acids long. DNA of the CDR3: TGTGCCATCAGTCGGGACAGGGGGCAACAGCCCCAGCATTTT. This encodes CAISRDRGQQPQHF.